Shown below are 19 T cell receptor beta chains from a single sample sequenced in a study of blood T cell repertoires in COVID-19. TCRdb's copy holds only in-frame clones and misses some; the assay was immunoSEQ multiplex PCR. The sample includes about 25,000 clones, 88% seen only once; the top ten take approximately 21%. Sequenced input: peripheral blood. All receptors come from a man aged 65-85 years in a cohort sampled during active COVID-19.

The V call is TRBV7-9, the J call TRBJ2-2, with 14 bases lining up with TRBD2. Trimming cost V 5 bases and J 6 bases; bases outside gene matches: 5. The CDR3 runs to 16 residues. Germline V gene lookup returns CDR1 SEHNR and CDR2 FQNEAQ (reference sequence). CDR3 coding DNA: TGTGCCAGCAGCGGGGGACTAGCGGGAGACCCCGGGGAGCTGTTTTTT. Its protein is CASSGGLAGDPGELFF.

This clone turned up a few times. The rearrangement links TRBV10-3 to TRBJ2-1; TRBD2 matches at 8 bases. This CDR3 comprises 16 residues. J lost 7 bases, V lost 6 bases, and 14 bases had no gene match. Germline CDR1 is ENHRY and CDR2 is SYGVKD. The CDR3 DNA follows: TGTGCCATCAGGGGGGCGACTAGCGAACGGGAGAATGAGCAGTTCTTC. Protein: CAIRGATSERENEQFF.

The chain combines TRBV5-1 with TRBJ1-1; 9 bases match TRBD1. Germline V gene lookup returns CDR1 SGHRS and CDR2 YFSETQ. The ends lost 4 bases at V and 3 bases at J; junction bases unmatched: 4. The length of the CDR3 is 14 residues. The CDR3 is CASSETGGDTEAFF. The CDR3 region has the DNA TGCGCCAGCAGCGAGACAGGGGGGGACACTGAAGCTTTCTTT.

CDR3 sequence: CASSLQGAKGYKGYTF. CDR3 in DNA: TGTGCCAGCAGCTTACAGGGGGCGAAAGGATACAAAGGCTACACCTTC. The chain carries TRBV9 and TRBJ1-2; TRBD1 matches at 9 bases. From germline, CDR1 is SGDLS and CDR2 YYNGEE. There are 16 residues in the CDR3. The V and J ends lost 4 bases and 8 bases, in that order; junction bases with no gene match: 15.

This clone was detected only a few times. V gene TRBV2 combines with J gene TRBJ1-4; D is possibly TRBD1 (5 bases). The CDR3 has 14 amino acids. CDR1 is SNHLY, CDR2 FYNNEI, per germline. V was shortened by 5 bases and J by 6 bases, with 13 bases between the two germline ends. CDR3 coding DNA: TGTGCCAGCAGTTTTAGGGGTTCGGATGAAAAACTGTTTTTT. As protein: CASSFRGSDEKLFF.

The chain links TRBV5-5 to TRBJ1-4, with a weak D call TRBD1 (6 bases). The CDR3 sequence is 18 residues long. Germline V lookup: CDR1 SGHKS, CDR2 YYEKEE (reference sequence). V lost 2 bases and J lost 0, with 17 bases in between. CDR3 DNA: TGTGCCAGCAGCTTTAGAGTTTGGACAGCTACAACTAATGAAAAACTGTTTTTT. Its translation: CASSFRVWTATTNEKLFF.

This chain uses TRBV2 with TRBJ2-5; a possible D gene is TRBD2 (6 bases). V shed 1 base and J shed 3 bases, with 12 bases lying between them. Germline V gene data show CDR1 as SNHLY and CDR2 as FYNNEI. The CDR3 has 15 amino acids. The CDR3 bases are TGTGCCAGCAGTGAAGGGGGGACTTTCAAAGAGACCCAGTACTTC. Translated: CASSEGGTFKETQYF.

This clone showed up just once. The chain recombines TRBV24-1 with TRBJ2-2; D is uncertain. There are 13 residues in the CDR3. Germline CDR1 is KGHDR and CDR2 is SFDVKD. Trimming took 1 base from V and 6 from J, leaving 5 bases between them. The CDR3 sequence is CATSDFGPGELFF. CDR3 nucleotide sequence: TGTGCCACCAGTGATTTTGGCCCCGGGGAGCTGTTTTTT.

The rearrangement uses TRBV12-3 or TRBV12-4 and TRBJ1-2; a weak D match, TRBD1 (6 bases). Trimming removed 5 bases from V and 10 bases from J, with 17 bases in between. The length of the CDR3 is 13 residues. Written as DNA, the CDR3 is TGTGCCAGCAGTGCTACCGGGACATTCTACTACACCTTC. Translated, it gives CASSATGTFYYTF.

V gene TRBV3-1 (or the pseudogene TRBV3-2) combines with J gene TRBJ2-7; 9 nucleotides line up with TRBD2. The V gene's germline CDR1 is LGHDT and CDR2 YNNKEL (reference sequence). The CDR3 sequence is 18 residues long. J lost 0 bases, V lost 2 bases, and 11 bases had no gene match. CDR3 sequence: CASSQSHYLAGASYEQYF. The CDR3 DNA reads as TGTGCCAGCAGCCAATCCCATTACTTAGCGGGAGCCTCCTACGAGCAGTACTTC.

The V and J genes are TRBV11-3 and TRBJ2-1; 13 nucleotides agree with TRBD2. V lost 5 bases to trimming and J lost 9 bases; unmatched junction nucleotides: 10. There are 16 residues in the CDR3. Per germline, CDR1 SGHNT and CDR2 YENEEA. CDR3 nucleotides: TGTGCCAGCAGCCCCGGAACTAGCGGGAGGGCCGGTGAGCAGTTCTTC. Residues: CASSPGTSGRAGEQFF.

In DNA, the CDR3 is TGTGCCAGCAGTGAACAGGGCGCGAGCAATCAGCCCCAGCATTTT. Translation: CASSEQGASNQPQHF. This sequence joins TRBV6-1 and TRBJ1-5; D may be TRBD1 (5 bases). Looked up from germline, CDR1 is MNHNS and CDR2 is SASEGT. V was pared by 2 bases and J by 1 base, with 9 bases between. The CDR3 runs 15 residues.

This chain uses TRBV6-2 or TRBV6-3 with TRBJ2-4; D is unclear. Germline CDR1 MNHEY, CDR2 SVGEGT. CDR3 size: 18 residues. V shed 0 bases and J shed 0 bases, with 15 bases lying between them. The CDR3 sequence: CASSYSSTGLLAKNIQYF. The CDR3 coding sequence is TGTGCCAGCAGTTACTCGAGTACGGGTCTCCTAGCCAAAAACATTCAGTACTTC.

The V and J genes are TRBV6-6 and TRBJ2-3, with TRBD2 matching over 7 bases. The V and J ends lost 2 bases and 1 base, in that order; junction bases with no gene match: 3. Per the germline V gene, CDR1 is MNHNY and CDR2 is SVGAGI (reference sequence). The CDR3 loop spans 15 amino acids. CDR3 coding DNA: TGTGCCAGCAGTTACGGGGGGAGGGGCACAGATACGCAGTATTTT. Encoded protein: CASSYGGRGTDTQYF.

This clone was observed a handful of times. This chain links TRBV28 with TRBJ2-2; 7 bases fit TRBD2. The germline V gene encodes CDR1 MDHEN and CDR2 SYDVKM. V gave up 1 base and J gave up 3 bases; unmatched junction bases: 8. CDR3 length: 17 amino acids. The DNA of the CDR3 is TGTGCCAGCAGTTTATCCAAGGGCGCGGGGGACACCGGGGAGCTGTTTTTT. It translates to CASSLSKGAGDTGELFF.

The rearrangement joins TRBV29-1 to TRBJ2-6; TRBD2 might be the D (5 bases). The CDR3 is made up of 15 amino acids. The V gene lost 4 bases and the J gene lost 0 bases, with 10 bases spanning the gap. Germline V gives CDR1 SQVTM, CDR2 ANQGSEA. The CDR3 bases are TGCAGCGTTGGGACTGGTAGCTCTGGGGCCAACGTCCTGACTTTC. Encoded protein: CSVGTGSSGANVLTF. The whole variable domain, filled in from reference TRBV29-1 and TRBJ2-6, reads SAVISQKPSRDICQRGTSLTIQCQVDSQVTMMFWYRQQPGQSLTLIATANQGSEATYESGFVIDKFPISRPNLTFSTLTVSNMSPEDSSIYLCSVGTGSSGANVLTFGAGSRLTVL.

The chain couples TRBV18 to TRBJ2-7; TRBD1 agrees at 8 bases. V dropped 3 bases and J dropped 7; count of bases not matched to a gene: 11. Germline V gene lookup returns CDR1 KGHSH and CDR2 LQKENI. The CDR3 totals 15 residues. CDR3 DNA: TGTGCCAGCTCACCGGGACAGGCCCCAATCGGGGAGCAGTACTTC. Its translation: CASSPGQAPIGEQYF.

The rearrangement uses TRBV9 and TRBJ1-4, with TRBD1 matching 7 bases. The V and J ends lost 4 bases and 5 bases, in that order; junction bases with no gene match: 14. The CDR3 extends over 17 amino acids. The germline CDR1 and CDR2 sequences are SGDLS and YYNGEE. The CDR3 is CASSRSGRGSRNEKLFF. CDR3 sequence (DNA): TGTGCCAGCAGCCGGTCGGGCAGGGGGAGTCGAAATGAAAAACTGTTTTTT.

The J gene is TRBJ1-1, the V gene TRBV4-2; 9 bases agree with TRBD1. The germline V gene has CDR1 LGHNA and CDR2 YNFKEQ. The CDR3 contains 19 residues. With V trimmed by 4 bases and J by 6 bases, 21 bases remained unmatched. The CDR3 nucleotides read TGTGCCAGCAGCCTACAGGGGGCTAGGTACGGGGGTAGGAAGTCTGAAGCTTTCTTT. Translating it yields CASSLQGARYGGRKSEAFF.